This record covers a single T cell receptor (beta chain). Its antigen is unidentified. The data were taken from a study of T cell responses to AZD1222 COVID-19 vaccine. This CDR3 is built from 14 residues. Trimming shortened V by 1 base and J by 9 bases, and 15 bases separated the two germline ends. Germline CDR1 SGHVS, CDR2 FQNEAQ. General study points: Breadth and depth of Spike-specific TCRs rose after two AZD1222 doses. Donors in the cohort were predominantly white British and more often female, and clonal diversity was possibly underestimated. Just 6 or 7 people given AZD1222 tested seropositive at baseline. Reports say nearly half of spike-specific TCRs go after unmutated variant regions.

Some clones are missing from TCRdb's copy, which holds only in-frame ones; the method was immunoSEQ multiplex PCR. The sample carries about 180,000 clones, 88% recorded once. This TCR derives from an adult in good health. The chain combines TRBV7-8 with TRBJ1-1; D not certain. The sample in question was peripheral blood, obtained on day 0 of AZD1222 vaccination. The CDR3 sequence is CASSLGPRVGKAFF. Written as DNA, the CDR3 is TGTGCCAGCAGCTTAGGCCCGAGGGTAGGTAAAGCTTTCTTT.